Below, 20 T cell receptor beta chains from the same sample are listed, as sequenced in a study of T cell repertoires in cytomegalovirus infection. One entry per CDR3 protein results from TCRdb running MiXCR on the reads. The sample lists under 800,000 distinct CDR3 sequences, 20% to 25% occurring once. The specimen sequenced was CD8+ T cells from PBMCs. These receptors were obtained from a human donor in good health (CMV status not recorded). Some clones in this sample may be carry-over from other donors' samples.

Worth noting for this clonotype: A junction end diverges from the germline sequence, so it may reflect a read error. The chain recombines TRBV14 with TRBJ2-1, with 11 bases fitting TRBD1. The germline CDR1 and CDR2 sequences are SGHDN and FVKESK. The CDR3 is 16 residues long. In DNA form, the CDR3 reads TGTGTCAGCAGCCAAGTTGGACAGGGGGCGTACAATGAGCAGTTCTTC. Protein product: CVSSQVGQGAYNEQFF.

This chain links TRBV7-2 with TRBJ2-3; a weak D match, TRBD1 (8 bases). Trimming cost V 1 base and J 2 bases, with 16 bases left between them. This CDR3 has 17 residues. Germline V CDR1 and CDR2: SGHTA, FQGNSA. The CDR3 spells CASSLGGGTGDTDTQYF. CDR3 bases: TGTGCCAGCAGCTTAGGGGGGGGGACAGGAGACACAGATACGCAGTATTTT.

This clonotype occurred many times. The chain is built from TRBV28 and TRBJ1-5; 10 bases match TRBD1. The junction had 7 bases not matched to a gene; V was cut back by 5 bases and J by 0 bases. Germline lookup yields CDR1 MDHEN and CDR2 SYDVKM. This CDR3 spans 17 amino acids. This chain's CDR3 is CASSRGDRGYSNQPQHF. In DNA, the CDR3 is TGTGCCAGCAGTCGGGGGGACAGGGGATATAGCAATCAGCCCCAGCATTTT.

The chain employs TRBV14 and TRBJ2-1; TRBD2 aligns across 8 bases. This CDR3 is built from 12 residues. Germline V gene data show CDR1 as SGHDN and CDR2 as FVKESK. V shed 6 bases and J 14 bases; nucleotides not matched to a gene: 9. CDR3 loop: CASRKSGTRKFF. CDR3 nucleotides: TGTGCCAGCAGAAAATCCGGGACTAGAAAGTTCTTC.

To note about this clonotype: One base away lies a much larger clone, so this may be a sequencing read error. The V and J genes are TRBV7-2 and TRBJ2-7; no clear D gene. The CDR3 contains 13 residues. CDR1 and CDR2 from the germline V gene are SGHTA and FQGNSA. Trimming stripped 7 bases from V and 6 bases from J, with 16 bases between. The CDR3 sequence: CASNQGWLGEQYV. CDR3 sequence (DNA): TGTGCCAGCAACCAAGGGTGGTTGGGCGAGCAGTACGTC.

This clonotype was seen only a few times. The chain employs TRBV6-2 or TRBV6-3 and TRBJ1-1; no clear D. Trimming removed 6 bases at V and 7 bases at J, with 24 bases between. The CDR3 spans 16 residues. Per germline, CDR1 MNHEY and CDR2 SVGEGT. CDR3 nucleotides: TGTGCCAGCAGGCCATCGACGGACTCACGAACATTTGAAGCTTTCTTT. It encodes CASRPSTDSRTFEAFF.

This clonotype was observed a handful of times. The chain is built from TRBV7-9 and TRBJ2-2; D unclear. Germline lookup yields CDR1 SEHNR and CDR2 FQNEAQ (reference sequence). V was cut by 6 bases and J by 4 bases, with 9 bases left in between. This CDR3 has 13 residues. CDR3 bases: TGTGCCAGCAGATGGAACCGCACCGGGGAGCTGTTTTTT. As protein: CASRWNRTGELFF.

The J gene is TRBJ2-1, the V gene TRBV7-2, with TRBD2 identical over 13 bases. The CDR3 runs to 19 residues. The V segment lost 2 bases and the J segment 10 bases; nucleotides outside the gene matches: 17. CDR1 is SGHTA and CDR2 is FQGNSA in the germline V gene. The CDR3 DNA is TGTGCCAGCAGCTTATCACGACTAGCGGGGGGCCCCATGCCTGAGGAGCAGTTCTTC. The encoded protein is CASSLSRLAGGPMPEEQFF.

This clonotype appeared many times. Germline is not matched at one junction end, which may reflect a read error. The gene calls are TRBV7-8 and TRBJ2-3; 13 nucleotides match TRBD2. Germline CDR1 reads SGHVS; CDR2 reads FQNEAQ. The CDR3 has 17 amino acids. As DNA, the CDR3 is TGTGCCAGCAGCCTAGCCGGACTAGCGGGGGCCACAGATACGCAGTATTTT. Translation gives CASSLAGLAGATDTQYF.

J is TRBJ2-7 and V is TRBV7-9; either TRBD1 or TRBD2 may supply D (5 bases each). V lost 5 bases to trimming and J lost 2 bases, with 13 bases between them. CDR1 and CDR2 (germline): SEHNR, FQNEAQ (reference sequence). The CDR3 contains 14 residues. The CDR3, as DNA: TGTGCCAGCAGCCCCCGGGACCGGACCTACGAGCAGTACTTC. This codes for CASSPRDRTYEQYF.

This clonotype has only a few counts. The chain is built from TRBV20-1 and TRBJ2-1, with 10 bases that match TRBD2. The CDR3 extends over 14 amino acids. With 1 base clipped from V and 6 bases from J, the junction kept 3 bases outside the gene matches. Germline loops: CDR1 DFQATT, CDR2 SNEGSKA (reference sequence). CDR3 coding DNA: TGCAGTGCTAGAGTTAGCGGGGGGCCCAATGAGCAGTTCTTC. Encoded protein: CSARVSGGPNEQFF.

V is TRBV5-1 and J is TRBJ1-1; D not resolved. Germline V CDR1 and CDR2: SGHRS, YFSETQ. The CDR3 has 14 amino acids. Deletions cut 2 bases from V and 1 base from J, with 9 bases between. The DNA of the CDR3 is TGCGCCAGCAGCTTACTGGACCCGAACACTGAAGCTTTCTTT. Amino acid sequence: CASSLLDPNTEAFF.

In its sample, this clonotype was seen many times. The rearrangement joins TRBV7-6 to TRBJ2-7, with no clear D. V was clipped by 2 bases and J by 2 bases, with 10 bases between them. Germline CDR1 is SGHVS and CDR2 is FNYEAQ. This CDR3 comprises 14 residues. CDR3 protein: CASSLSERPYEQYF. CDR3 nucleotides: TGTGCCAGCAGCTTATCGGAGAGACCCTACGAGCAGTACTTC.

Of note for this clonotype: At one end the junction does not follow the germline gene, possibly because of a read error. The J gene is TRBJ1-5, the V gene TRBV6-1; no clear D. The CDR3 sequence is 11 residues long. Looked up from germline, CDR1 is MNHNS and CDR2 is SASEGT. CDR3 loop: CVSGLGQPQHF. The CDR3 DNA follows: TGTGTCAGCGGTCTAGGGCAGCCCCAGCATTTT.

The chain couples TRBV12-3 or TRBV12-4 to TRBJ1-1; TRBD1 agrees at 9 bases. The trim removed 6 bases at V and 1 base at J, leaving 9 bases unmatched. The CDR3 contains 16 residues. Here the CDR3 DNA reads TGTGCCAGCAGCCCCGGGACAGGGAAGGGGAACACTGAAGCTTTCTTT. Encoded protein: CASSPGTGKGNTEAFF.

The CDR3 coding sequence is TGTGCCAGCAGCCTACTGAGTCTTTGGGGGTACACCGGGGAGCTGTTTTTT. This sequence encodes CASSLLSLWGYTGELFF. The chain has TRBV6-5 and TRBJ2-2; possibly TRBD1 or TRBD2 for D (5 bases each). Looked up from germline, CDR1 is MNHEY and CDR2 is SVGAGI. Trimming removed 6 bases at V and 3 bases at J, with 20 bases between. The CDR3 length is 17 residues.

CDR3 sequence: CASSLGLAGGLLDNEQFF. The CDR3 nucleotides are TGTGCCAGCAGCTTGGGACTAGCGGGGGGGCTGCTGGACAATGAGCAGTTCTTC. V gene TRBV5-8 combines with J gene TRBJ2-1; TRBD2 agrees at 14 bases. CDR3 length: 18 amino acids. In germline, CDR1 is SGHTS, CDR2 YDEGEE. Trimming at V came to 0 bases and at J to 5 bases, leaving 7 bases not matched to a gene. The full variable domain, its missing parts supplied by reference TRBV5-8 and TRBJ2-1, is EAGVTQSPTHLIKTRGQQATLRCSPISGHTSVYWYQQALGLGLQFLLWYDEGEERNRGNFPPRFSGRQFPNYSSELNVNALELEDSALYLCASSLGLAGGLLDNEQFFGPGTRLTVL.

In its sample, this clonotype was seen a few times. Relative to the germline gene, one junction end is altered; a read error may explain this. The chain employs TRBV7-2 and TRBJ2-7; TRBD2 matches 8 bases. CDR1 and CDR2 (germline): SGHTA, FQGNSA. The CDR3 covers 14 residues. CDR3 bases: TGTGTCAGCAGCTTTTTAGCGGGGACCTACGAGCAGTACTTC. Its translation: CVSSFLAGTYEQYF.

This clonotype appeared many times. The chain combines TRBV11-1 with TRBJ2-7, with a possible D match to TRBD2 (5 bases). V lost 5 bases and J lost 0, with 8 bases in between. Germline lookup yields CDR1 SGHAT and CDR2 FQDESV (reference sequence). The CDR3 loop spans 13 amino acids. Here the CDR3 DNA reads TGTGCCAGCAGCGTACGGGACTCCTACGAGCAGTACTTC. Translated, it gives CASSVRDSYEQYF.

V and J are TRBV4-2 and TRBJ2-3, with D possibly TRBD2 on 6 matching bases. With 1 base removed from V and 5 bases from J, the gap between germline ends came to 10 bases. Looked up from germline, CDR1 is LGHNA and CDR2 is YNFKEQ. The CDR3 is made up of 14 amino acids. CDR3 DNA sequence: TGTGCCAGCAGCCAAGGAGGTAGCGGAGATACGCAGTATTTT. Translated, it gives CASSQGGSGDTQYF.